These T cell receptor beta chains were read from a single sample in a study of cytomegalovirus exposure and HLA in healthy donors. Only in-frame clones appear in the TCRdb table, and some are missing; sequencing was by immunoSEQ multiplex PCR. Of 160,000 or so clones listed, around four fifths are singletons. Material for sequencing was PBMCs. These receptors all stem from a woman under 30 in good health and CMV-seronegative. Each CDR3 is given with its conserved first and last residue. A D gene is named only where the DNA matches it firmly. For some rows the clone size is stated as once, few or many, or as a class when expanded; others skip it.

V	D	J	size	DNA	CDR3
TRBV7-6	TRBD1	TRBJ2-1	.	TGTGCCAGCAGCTTAGGGGGACAGCGATCTGAGCAGTTCTTC	CASSLGGQRSEQFF
TRBV5-1	.	TRBJ2-3	.	TGCGCCAGCAGCCCGACAGGAACTAGCACAGATACGCAGTATTTT	CASSPTGTSTDTQYF
TRBV6-4	.	TRBJ2-1	.	TGTGCCAGCAGTGACGGAGATAACAATGAGCAGTTCTTC	CASSDGDNNEQFF
TRBV27	TRBD1	TRBJ1-2	.	TGTGCCAGCAGTCCCAGACAGGGTCATTATGGCTACACCTTC	CASSPRQGHYGYTF
TRBV4-1	TRBD1	TRBJ2-7	.	TGCGCCAGCAGCCCCAGACAGGGTGCCGAGCAGTACTTC	CASSPRQGAEQYF
TRBV9	TRBD2	TRBJ2-2	.	TGTGCCAGCAGCATCCCCCTTGGGGGAGGGACGGCCGGGGAGCTGTTTTTT	CASSIPLGGGTAGELFF
TRBV5-6	.	TRBJ1-3	.	TGTGCCAGCAGCTGGGGGACATCTGGAAACACCATATATTTT	CASSWGTSGNTIYF
TRBV6-1	.	TRBJ1-1	.	TGTGCCAGCAGTGAAAATTTATACAGGGTAGGGGAATTGGACACTGAAGCTTTCTTT	CASSENLYRVGELDTEAFF
TRBV5-6	TRBD2	TRBJ2-3	.	TGTGCCAGCAGCACCTCAAGCGGGGGGGCCGATACGCAGTATTTT	CASSTSSGGADTQYF
TRBV13	.	TRBJ2-4	.	TGTGCCAGCAGCTTAGTGACGGGGTCCAAAAACATTCAGTACTTC	CASSLVTGSKNIQYF
TRBV14	.	TRBJ2-5	.	TGTGCCAGCAGCTTAAACACCGGGAGACAGAAGACCCAGTACTTC	CASSLNTGRQKTQYF
TRBV30	.	TRBJ1-1	.	TGTGCCTGGAGCCGATCCGGGAGCCGCTTT	CAWSRSGSRF
TRBV5-8	TRBD2	TRBJ2-7	.	TGTGCCAGCAGCTTAGTATCGGGGGGGACCTACGAGCAGTACTTC	CASSLVSGGTYEQYF
TRBV30	.	TRBJ1-1	.	TGTGCCTGGAACAGGCCGGTTGAAACTGAAGCTTTCTTT	CAWNRPVETEAFF
TRBV18	.	TRBJ1-2	.	TGTGCCAGCTCCCCGACGGGAGATGATAACTATGGCTACACCTTC	CASSPTGDDNYGYTF
TRBV5-6	TRBD1	TRBJ1-2	.	TGTGCCAGCAGCTTGATGACCGGGACAGGGGCGGGATATGGCTACACCTTC	CASSLMTGTGAGYGYTF
TRBV29-1	TRBD1	TRBJ1-2	.	TGCAGCGTTGAACCCATTGACAGGGGTAGGGGCTACACCTTC	CSVEPIDRGRGYTF
TRBV5-6	.	TRBJ1-6	.	TGTGCCAGCAGCCTACGACCCGGGACATCTTTACGCCTCCACTTT	CASSLRPGTSLRLHF
TRBV18	.	TRBJ2-7	.	TGTGCCAGCTCAGCCGACAGCTCCCCTACCTACGAGCAGTACTTC	CASSADSSPTYEQYF
TRBV30	.	TRBJ1-5	.	TGTGCCTGGAGTGTCTCGACAGGCAATCAGCCCCAGCATTTT	CAWSVSTGNQPQHF
TRBV15	.	TRBJ2-2	.	TGTGCCACCAGCAGAGATCTCGGGGGGCGCACCGGGGAGCTGTTTTTT	CATSRDLGGRTGELFF
TRBV19	.	TRBJ2-1	.	TGTGCCAGTAGCCCAAACGACAGGACAGATTACAATGAGCAGTTCTTC	CASSPNDRTDYNEQFF
TRBV18	.	TRBJ1-2	.	TGTGCCAGCTCACCACCAGGACTCTTACCGGGTGGCTACACCTTC	CASSPPGLLPGGYTF
TRBV11-2	.	TRBJ1-1	.	TGTGCCAGCAGCTTAGCGGGGAGGACTGAAGCTTTCTTT	CASSLAGRTEAFF
TRBV4-1	TRBD2	TRBJ2-5	.	TGCGCCAGCAGCCAAGATGGGACTAGCGTGGGCGAAGAGACCCAGTACTTC	CASSQDGTSVGEETQYF
TRBV27	.	TRBJ1-5	.	TGTGCCAGCAGTTTGACCGGGACATATTATAGCAATCAGCCCCAGCATTTT	CASSLTGTYYSNQPQHF
TRBV4-2	.	TRBJ1-1	.	TGTGCCAGCAGCCAAGAACAGGGAAGCGAAGCTTTCTTT	CASSQEQGSEAFF
TRBV6-1	TRBD1	TRBJ1-4	.	TGTGCCAGCAGTGAAGGGGGGACAGTGAATGAAAAACTGTTTTTT	CASSEGGTVNEKLFF
TRBV19	.	TRBJ2-7	.	TGTGCCAGTAGTAAACAGGATACCTACGAGCAGTACTTC	CASSKQDTYEQYF
TRBV9	.	TRBJ2-7	.	TGTGCCAGCAGCGTAGCGGGTCAGGGGATCTACGAGCAGTACTTC	CASSVAGQGIYEQYF
TRBV6-1	.	TRBJ2-4	.	TGTGCCAGCAGAACGCTACTAGCCAAAAACATTCAGTACTTC	CASRTLLAKNIQYF
TRBV6-1	TRBD2	TRBJ2-3	.	TGTGCCAGCAAGTCAGCGGGGGCCACAGATACGCAGTATTTT	CASKSAGATDTQYF
TRBV6-5	.	TRBJ1-1	.	TGTGCCAGCAGTTACTCGATTTTGAGAATGAACACTGAAGCTTTCTTT	CASSYSILRMNTEAFF
TRBV12-5	TRBD1	TRBJ2-7	.	TGTGCTAGTGCCAAGACAGGGTGGGAATACGAGCAGTACTTC	CASAKTGWEYEQYF
TRBV7-6	TRBD2	TRBJ2-5	few	TGTGCCAGCAGCTTGGCGGGGGTCAACGGAGAGACCCAGTACTTC	CASSLAGVNGETQYF
TRBV7-2	.	TRBJ1-5	once	TGTGCCAGCAGCTCGCGGCCGGGTAGCAATCAGCCCCAGCATTTT	CASSSRPGSNQPQHF
TRBV6-6	TRBD2	TRBJ2-2	.	TGTGCCAGCACCCCCGGGAGGACCGGGGAGCTGTTTTTT	CASTPGRTGELFF
TRBV7-6	.	TRBJ2-1	.	TGTGCCAGCAGCAGGGGGGGGGAGTACAATGAGCAGTTCTTC	CASSRGGEYNEQFF
TRBV20-1	.	TRBJ1-2	.	TGCACCGCTCGGGTAGACTATGGCTACACCTTC	CTARVDYGYTF
TRBV5-4	TRBD1	TRBJ2-7	few	TGTGCCAGCAGCCCGGGACAGGGACCGTACGAGCAGTACTTC	CASSPGQGPYEQYF
TRBV7-9	.	TRBJ2-1	.	TGTGCCAGCAGCTTTTTGGGAGATAAGCAGTTCTTC	CASSFLGDKQFF
TRBV4-2	.	TRBJ1-1	.	TGTGCCAGCAGCCACAGGGATACTGAAGCTTTCTTT	CASSHRDTEAFF
TRBV10-1	TRBD2	TRBJ2-7	.	TGCGCCAGCAGCTCTTATCCGGGACTAGCTCGTGACGAGCAGTACTTC	CASSSYPGLARDEQYF
TRBV14	.	TRBJ2-1	.	TGTGCCAGCAGCCAGGGGACTGGGAACTACAATGAGCAGTTCTTC	CASSQGTGNYNEQFF
TRBV7-6	.	TRBJ2-6	.	TGTGCCAGCAGCTTAGACGTGACAGGAGCCTCTGGGGCCAACGGCCTGACTTTC	CASSLDVTGASGANGLTF
TRBV7-9	TRBD1	TRBJ1-2	.	TGTTCCAGCGGGGACAGCCGTAACTATGGCTACACCTTC	CSSGDSRNYGYTF
TRBV2	.	TRBJ1-1	.	TGTGCCAGCAGTGATAGAGCGTGGGACACTGAAGCTTTCTTT	CASSDRAWDTEAFF
TRBV6-1	.	TRBJ2-3	once	TGTGCCAGCAGTGAAACTTTGACTAGGGTAGATACGCAGTATTTT	CASSETLTRVDTQYF
TRBV6-1	TRBD2	TRBJ2-5	.	TGTGCCAGCAGCCCAATGGGGGAGGGTACGAGGAGCCAGTACTTC	CASSPMGEGTRSQYF
TRBV28	TRBD1	TRBJ1-2	.	TGTGCCAGCTGGACAGGGGGCAGCGATGGCTACACCTTC	CASWTGGSDGYTF
TRBV9	.	TRBJ2-7	.	TGTGCCAGCAGCGTAAGGGACTTCTCCTACGAGCAGTACTTC	CASSVRDFSYEQYF
TRBV19	.	TRBJ1-2	few	TGTGCCAGTAGTATAGTTCCTTATGGCTACACCTTC	CASSIVPYGYTF
TRBV5-1	TRBD1	TRBJ2-3	.	TGCGCCAGCAGCGTGGGGATACAGGGGGATACGCAGTATTTT	CASSVGIQGDTQYF
TRBV28	.	TRBJ2-7	.	TGTGCCAGCAGTTTAACAGGGTCCTACGAGCAGTACTTC	CASSLTGSYEQYF
TRBV28	TRBD1	TRBJ1-1	.	TGTGCCAGCAGGGACAGGGCGAAGACTGAAGCTTTCTTT	CASRDRAKTEAFF
TRBV9	TRBD1	TRBJ1-2	.	TGTGCCAGCAGCGTCCGACAGGGGCATGGCTACACCTTC	CASSVRQGHGYTF
TRBV6-5	.	TRBJ1-2	few	TGTGCCAGCAGTCCTCGGGGGGGAGAGTACTATGGCTACACCTTC	CASSPRGGEYYGYTF
TRBV19	.	TRBJ1-2	.	TGTGCCAGTAGTCTAAGACAGGAAGCTAACTATGGCTACACCTTC	CASSLRQEANYGYTF
TRBV6-5	.	TRBJ1-2	.	TGTGCCAGCAGTTACTCGGTGGAGGAGAGAAGCGGCTACACCTTC	CASSYSVEERSGYTF
TRBV18	.	TRBJ1-2	.	TGTGCCAGCTCACCACCCACAGGGAACTATGGCTACACCTTC	CASSPPTGNYGYTF